Following are 19 T cell receptor beta chains from one sample sequenced in a study of cytotoxic CD8 clonotypes in ibrutinib-treated CLL. Here immunoSEQ multiplex PCR was the method, and the copy in TCRdb shows in-frame clones only, minus some. The sample has 15,000 to 20,000 clones, about 61% seen once. Specimen: PBMCs, collected after 12 months of ibrutinib treatment. These receptors were obtained from a human donor with chronic lymphocytic leukemia.

The gene calls are TRBV6-5 and TRBJ2-7; no reliable D call. The CDR3 sequence is 13 residues long. The V and J ends lost 2 bases and 3 bases respectively, with 8 bases between them. Germline V gives CDR1 MNHEY, CDR2 SVGAGI. In DNA form, the CDR3 reads TGTGCCAGCAGTTACAGTCTTGACTACGAGCAGTACTTC. Protein: CASSYSLDYEQYF.

This rearrangement joins TRBV28 to TRBJ2-2; maybe TRBD1 (5 bases). V lost 6 bases and J 5 bases, leaving 19 bases between the germline ends. The CDR3 totals 16 residues. Germline-derived CDR1 and CDR2 are MDHEN and SYDVKM. This chain's CDR3 is CASSLDSFAGTGELFF. DNA for the CDR3: TGTGCCAGCAGCCTAGACAGCTTTGCAGGAACCGGGGAGCTGTTTTTT.

The chain uses TRBV6-5 and TRBJ2-3; D uncertain. This CDR3 has 15 amino acids. Germline V lookup: CDR1 MNHEY, CDR2 SVGAGI. The germline V and J ends were trimmed by 0 bases and 2 bases, with 9 bases remaining between them. The CDR3 nucleotides are TGTGCCAGCAGTTACTCCCCCAGGATCACAGATACGCAGTATTTT. This codes for CASSYSPRITDTQYF.

The chain uses TRBV9 and TRBJ2-2; 7 bases are shared with TRBD2. The CDR3 has 16 residues. V shed 0 bases, J shed 1 base, and the junction held 3 bases outside the gene matches. Germline CDR1 is SGDLS and CDR2 is YYNGEE. The CDR3, as DNA: TGTGCCAGCAGCGTAGATTTAGCGGGGAACACCGGGGAGCTGTTTTTT. Its protein product is CASSVDLAGNTGELFF. The variable domain in full, completed from reference TRBV9 and TRBJ2-2, reads DSGVTQTPKHLITATGQRVTLRCSPRSGDLSVYWYQQSLDQGLQFLIQYYNGEERAKGNILERFSAQQFPDLHSELNLSSLELGDSALYFCASSVDLAGNTGELFFGEGSRLTVL.

The chain recombines TRBV4-2 with TRBJ2-7, with D unresolved. Trimming left V 1 base short and J 3 bases short, with 13 bases between. Germline-derived CDR1 and CDR2 are LGHNA and YNFKEQ. The CDR3 has 15 amino acids. The CDR3 nucleotides read TGTGCCAGCAGCCAAGCAAGGAATCGAAACTACGAGCAGTACTTC. Residues: CASSQARNRNYEQYF.

This clone came up a few times. The rearrangement links TRBV28 to TRBJ1-1, with D possibly being TRBD1 (6 bases). The CDR3 loop spans 14 amino acids. The germline V gene encodes CDR1 MDHEN and CDR2 SYDVKM. V lost 8 bases, J lost 5 bases, and 18 bases lay in between. The CDR3 region has the DNA TGTGCCAGCCTTGTCCAGGGGCCGGGGACTGAAGCTTTCTTT. As protein: CASLVQGPGTEAFF.

Only a few counts were recorded for this clone. The rearrangement joins TRBV27 to TRBJ1-5; no definite D call. Germline-derived CDR1 and CDR2 are MNHEY and SMNVEV (reference sequence). Trimming shortened V by 5 bases and J by 2 bases, and 7 bases separated the two germline ends. The CDR3 has 13 amino acids. CDR3 protein: CASSINGNQPQHF. The CDR3 bases are TGTGCCAGCAGTATTAACGGCAATCAGCCCCAGCATTTT.

In this sample, this clone turned up once. The rearrangement uses TRBV27 and TRBJ1-4; D uncertain. From germline, CDR1 is MNHEY and CDR2 SMNVEV (reference sequence). This CDR3 is built from 17 residues. V was shortened by 5 bases and J by 8 bases, with 24 bases between the two germline ends. DNA of the CDR3: TGTGCCAGCAGTCGGAAACTGTCTAGGGAGGGAGGAGAAAAACTGTTTTTT. It encodes CASSRKLSREGGEKLFF. Combining the CDR3 with reference TRBV27 and TRBJ1-4 gives the whole variable domain EAQVTQNPRYLITVTGKKLTVTCSQNMNHEYMSWYRQDPGLGLRQIYYSMNVEVTDKGDVPEGYKVSRKEKRNFPLILESPSPNQTSLYFCASSRKLSREGGEKLFFGSGTQLSVL.

The chain carries TRBV10-3 and TRBJ1-1; a possible D gene is TRBD1 (6 bases). V was clipped by 6 bases and J by 5 bases, with 16 bases between them. Germline V gene data show CDR1 as ENHRY and CDR2 as SYGVKD. This CDR3 comprises 14 residues. The CDR3 is CAISSGGAGTEAFF. CDR3 DNA: TGTGCCATCAGCTCCGGGGGCGCTGGAACTGAAGCTTTCTTT.

This clone turned up a few times. V and J are TRBV7-3 and TRBJ2-5, with no clear D. This CDR3 contains 12 residues. Germline loops: CDR1 SGHTA, CDR2 FQGTGA. Trimming stripped 5 bases from V and 0 bases from J, with 4 bases between. DNA for the CDR3: TGTGCCAGCAGCAAGAACCAAGAGACCCAGTACTTC. Translation gives CASSKNQETQYF.

This chain links TRBV11-2 with TRBJ2-2, with 7 nucleotides matching TRBD2. The V gene end was trimmed by 5 bases and the J gene end by 5 bases; junction bases not matched to a gene: 2. CDR1 and CDR2 (germline): SGHAT, FQNNGV. The CDR3 runs to 13 residues. CDR3 region: CASSPGRTGELFF. In nucleotides, the CDR3 is TGTGCCAGCAGCCCCGGGAGGACCGGGGAGCTGTTTTTT.

Here the CDR3 reads CASSLLTGDQETQYF. Written as DNA, the CDR3 is TGTGCCAGCAGCCTTCTAACAGGGGACCAAGAGACCCAGTACTTC. V and J are TRBV11-2 and TRBJ2-5; TRBD1 aligns across 7 bases. Germline CDR1 and CDR2: SGHAT and FQNNGV. The V gene end was trimmed by 5 bases and the J gene end by 0 bases; junction bases not matched to a gene: 6. The CDR3 loop spans 15 amino acids. The full variable domain, its missing parts supplied by reference TRBV11-2 and TRBJ2-5, is EAGVAQSPRYKIIEKRQSVAFWCNPISGHATLYWYQQILGQGPKLLIQFQNNGVVDDSQLPKDRFSAERLKGVDSTLKIQPAKLEDSAVYLCASSLLTGDQETQYFGPGTRLLVL.

The chain uses TRBV9 and TRBJ2-2; D ambiguous. The CDR3 is 13 residues long. The germline V gene encodes CDR1 SGDLS and CDR2 YYNGEE. Trimming shortened V by 3 bases and J by 4 bases, and 7 bases separated the two germline ends. Here the CDR3 reads CASSAGTTGELFF. CDR3 bases: TGTGCCAGCAGCGCCGGAACCACCGGGGAGCTGTTTTTT. The full variable domain, its missing parts supplied by reference TRBV9 and TRBJ2-2, is DSGVTQTPKHLITATGQRVTLRCSPRSGDLSVYWYQQSLDQGLQFLIQYYNGEERAKGNILERFSAQQFPDLHSELNLSSLELGDSALYFCASSAGTTGELFFGEGSRLTVL.

V usage is TRBV11-1 and J usage is TRBJ2-7, with a tentative D call TRBD1 (6 bases). CDR3 length: 12 residues. Germline CDR1 reads SGHAT; CDR2 reads FQDESV (reference sequence). Deletions cut 3 bases from V and 3 bases from J, with 6 bases between. CDR3 bases: TGTGCCAGCAGCTTGGACAGCTACGAGCAGTACTTC. Protein sequence: CASSLDSYEQYF.

The J gene is TRBJ2-2, the V gene TRBV18; 10 bases are shared with TRBD1. Germline CDR1 and CDR2: KGHSH and LQKENI. This CDR3 region has 16 residues. J lost 6 bases, V lost 2 bases, and 6 bases had no gene match. CDR3 DNA sequence: TGTGCCAGCTCACCAGGACAGGGGGGCCTTTCCGGGGAGCTGTTTTTT. It yields the protein CASSPGQGGLSGELFF.

The chain carries TRBV5-1 and TRBJ1-1, with D possibly TRBD1 on 6 matching bases. From germline, CDR1 is SGHRS and CDR2 YFSETQ. V was trimmed by 4 bases and J by 1 base, leaving 14 bases between them. CDR3 length equals 15 residues. The CDR3, as DNA: TGCGCCAGCAGCCCGGCGGGGGGCGCGAACACTGAAGCTTTCTTT. Its protein product is CASSPAGGANTEAFF.

The CDR3 nucleotides are TGTGCCAGCGGGGGGATTGGGGTAGCGAGAGATGAGCAGTTCTTC. Its translation is CASGGIGVARDEQFF. V and J are TRBV6-1 and TRBJ2-1; a weak D match, TRBD2 (6 bases). Trimming shortened V by 8 bases and J by 8 bases, and 22 bases separated the two germline ends. The length of the CDR3 is 15 residues. Germline V gene data show CDR1 as MNHNS and CDR2 as SASEGT.

This clone has more than one count but fewer than ten. The chain uses TRBV5-1 and TRBJ1-2; D gene uncertain. Germline CDR1 is SGHRS and CDR2 is YFSETQ. The CDR3 is made up of 14 amino acids. Trimming left V 2 bases short and J 4 bases short, with 12 bases between. The CDR3 nucleotides are TGCGCCAGCAGCTTTTCGGAACACGGCTATGGCTACACCTTC. Translation gives CASSFSEHGYGYTF.

The chain carries TRBV29-1 and TRBJ2-1; D may be TRBD1 (5 bases). V lost 5 bases and J 9 bases, leaving 8 bases between the germline ends. Germline values: CDR1 SQVTM, CDR2 ANQGSEA. CDR3 length equals 10 residues. This chain's CDR3 is CSVSGAEQFF. For the CDR3, the DNA is TGCAGCGTTTCTGGGGCTGAGCAGTTCTTC.